The 27 T cell receptor beta chains below all came from one sample that was sequenced in a study of neurological immune-mediated disorders. TCRdb independently ran MiXCR on the 5' RACE reads; one entry per CDR3 protein. The repertoire has 26,000 or so distinct CDR3 sequences, about 6.9% of them found once; the top ten carry roughly 9%. Source material: PBMCs. Every receptor here comes from a woman aged 45-59 years in good health.

This clonotype occurred many times. The J gene is TRBJ2-2, the V gene TRBV29-1, with 8 bases fitting TRBD1. Germline trimming cut 7 bases from V and 4 bases from J; bases unmatched to any gene: 5. The germline gives CDR1 SQVTM, CDR2 ANQGSEA. This CDR3 has 13 residues. The chain's CDR3 is CSAKTGVTGELFF. The CDR3 DNA sequence: TGCAGCGCCAAGACAGGGGTCACCGGGGAGCTGTTTTTT.

This clonotype was observed at least ten times. The rearrangement joins TRBV6-5 to TRBJ1-5; the match to TRBD1 covers 8 bases. V dropped 2 bases and J dropped 2; count of bases not matched to a gene: 11. The length of the CDR3 is 18 residues. Germline-derived CDR1 and CDR2 are MNHEY and SVGAGI. CDR3 nucleotides: TGTGCCAGCAGTTACGCTGGGCCAGGGGGCTGGGGCAATCAGCCCCAGCATTTT. This sequence encodes CASSYAGPGGWGNQPQHF.

Many counts were recorded for this clonotype. V gene TRBV15 combines with J gene TRBJ1-5; possible D gene TRBD1, 5 bases. Germline lookup yields CDR1 LNHNV and CDR2 YYDKDF (reference sequence). The CDR3 has 17 amino acids. Between the trimmed V and J ends, which lost 0 bases and 5 bases, there was a span of 17 bases. CDR3 nucleotides: TGTGCCACCAGCAGAGATCGTTCAGGGAAAAGGTATCAGCCCCAGCATTTT. The encoded protein is CATSRDRSGKRYQPQHF.

Ten or more counts support this clonotype. The chain recombines TRBV5-1 with TRBJ2-3; 9 bases line up with TRBD1. The V segment lost 5 bases and the J segment 3 bases; nucleotides outside the gene matches: 7. This CDR3 contains 15 residues. CDR1 and CDR2 from the germline V gene are SGHRS and YFSETQ. CDR3 residues: CASSLQGAMTDTQYF. The CDR3 DNA follows: TGCGCCAGCAGTTTACAGGGGGCGATGACAGATACGCAGTATTTT.

The chain joins TRBV12-2 to TRBJ2-7. TRBV12-2 is a pseudogene segment. The CDR3 is 15 amino acids. Written as DNA, the CDR3 is TGTGCAAGTCGCTTAAACTTCTCTAAAACCTACGAGCAGTACTTC. It codes for CASRLNFSKTYEQYF.

This clonotype appeared many times. A single base separates this from a much larger clone, so it may be a read error. The chain uses TRBV10-3 and TRBJ2-2; possible D gene TRBD2, 6 bases. V lost 8 bases and J lost 9, with 19 bases in between. CDR1 is ENHRY and CDR2 is SYGVKD in the germline V gene. This CDR3 is built from 14 residues. This CDR3 reads CAIAGTTGTRELFF. The DNA for the CDR3 is TGTGCCATCGCGGGGACGACGGGTACCAGGGAGCTGTTTTTT.

This clonotype was recorded at least ten times. The rearrangement links TRBV30 to TRBJ1-5; no clear D gene. The germline gives CDR1 GTSNPN, CDR2 SVGIG (reference sequence). The CDR3 consists of 14 residues. Deletions cut 0 bases from V and 1 base from J, with 7 bases between. The CDR3 loop reads CAWSVGQSNQPQHF. Here the CDR3 DNA reads TGTGCCTGGAGTGTAGGGCAGAGCAATCAGCCCCAGCATTTT.

This clonotype was seen repeatedly, ten times or more. The V gene is TRBV20-1, the J gene TRBJ2-7; 12 bases are shared with TRBD2. The V segment lost 2 bases and the J segment 6 bases; nucleotides outside the gene matches: 8. Germline V gives CDR1 DFQATT, CDR2 SNEGSKA (reference sequence). This CDR3 comprises 15 residues. DNA of the CDR3: TGCAGTGCTAGAACTAGCGGGGGGCCCCCAGGCGAGCAGTACTTC. Its protein is CSARTSGGPPGEQYF.

This clonotype was detected many times. This chain joins TRBV20-1 and TRBJ2-5; 7 nucleotides line up with TRBD1. This CDR3 comprises 14 residues. J lost 2 bases, V lost 5 bases, and 8 bases had no gene match. Germline CDR1 reads DFQATT; CDR2 reads SNEGSKA (reference sequence). The CDR3 sequence: CSAYRGMGQETQYF. CDR3 DNA sequence: TGCAGTGCTTACAGGGGAATGGGGCAAGAGACCCAGTACTTC.

This clonotype was seen ten or more times. The chain uses TRBV20-1 and TRBJ2-7; 10 nucleotides match TRBD2. J gave up 5 bases and V 0 bases, and 7 bases lay outside the gene matches. Germline CDR1 and CDR2: DFQATT and SNEGSKA (reference sequence). This CDR3 region has 15 residues. CDR3 residues: CSARDGASGGNEQYF. The CDR3 DNA is TGCAGTGCTAGAGATGGGGCTAGCGGGGGCAACGAGCAGTACTTC.

This clonotype was counted many times. The rearrangement links TRBV10-3 to TRBJ1-1; 10 bases match TRBD1. V shed 6 bases and J 1 base; nucleotides not matched to a gene: 2. Germline CDR1 is ENHRY and CDR2 is SYGVKD. The CDR3 length is 14 residues. In DNA, the CDR3 is TGTGCCATCAGGAGGACAGGGGGGAACACTGAAGCTTTCTTT. It encodes CAIRRTGGNTEAFF.

This clonotype showed up many times. The chain joins TRBV5-8 to TRBJ1-2, with a weak D call TRBD1 (5 bases). CDR1 SGHTS and CDR2 YDEGEE come from the germline V gene. V dropped 2 bases and J dropped 0 bases, with 14 bases sitting between them. CDR3 size: 16 residues. The CDR3 DNA is TGTGCCAGCAGCTTCCGGACCCGGGGCACTAACTATGGCTACACCTTC. The encoded protein is CASSFRTRGTNYGYTF.

This clonotype occurred many times. The V and J genes are TRBV7-2 and TRBJ2-7, with TRBD2 identical over 9 bases. The CDR3 consists of 15 residues. Germline CDR1 and CDR2: SGHTA and FQGNSA. V was clipped by 2 bases and J by 3 bases; unmatched bases: 5. This chain's CDR3 is CASSLRLAGSYEQYF. CDR3 DNA: TGTGCCAGCAGCTTAAGGCTAGCGGGGAGCTACGAGCAGTACTTC.

This clonotype was picked up many times. The V and J genes are TRBV20-1 and TRBJ2-7; 7 nucleotides match TRBD1. The CDR3 sequence is 14 residues long. V gave up 4 bases and J gave up 6 bases; unmatched junction bases: 12. Germline lookup yields CDR1 DFQATT and CDR2 SNEGSKA (reference sequence). The CDR3 sequence is CSAKPGTAAGEQYF. CDR3 coding DNA: TGCAGTGCTAAGCCCGGGACAGCCGCTGGCGAGCAGTACTTC.

This clonotype was found many times. The chain is built from TRBV18 and TRBJ1-1; D call uncertain. The CDR3 runs to 13 residues. Per the germline V gene, CDR1 is KGHSH and CDR2 is LQKENI. V was cut by 7 bases and J by 0 bases, with 9 bases left in between. In nucleotides, the CDR3 is TGTGCCAGCTTTCCGGGGATGAACACTGAAGCTTTCTTT. Its protein is CASFPGMNTEAFF.

The table lists this clonotype with many counts. The chain combines TRBV20-1 with TRBJ2-7, with a weak D call TRBD2 (6 bases). V was trimmed by 6 bases and J by 3 bases, leaving 18 bases between them. Germline V gene sequence: CDR1 DFQATT, CDR2 SNEGSKA (reference sequence). The CDR3 sequence is 14 residues long. The CDR3 DNA sequence: TGCAGTGCAAAACACGGGGGATGGGTCTACGAGCAGTACTTC. Protein: CSAKHGGWVYEQYF.

This clonotype came up many times. The genes are TRBV20-1 and TRBJ2-3; 9 bases match TRBD2. The V gene end was trimmed by 4 bases and the J gene end by 11 bases; junction bases not matched to a gene: 13. The CDR3 has 14 amino acids. Germline CDR1 and CDR2: DFQATT and SNEGSKA (reference sequence). The CDR3 bases are TGCAGTGCTATAGCGGGAGTCCCGAGCGGGGAGCAGTATTTT. Encoded protein: CSAIAGVPSGEQYF.

There are many counts of this clonotype. This chain uses TRBV20-1 with TRBJ2-7, with D perhaps given as TRBD1 or TRBD2 (6 bases each). Trimming stripped 1 base from V and 4 bases from J, with 14 bases between. The CDR3 is 14 residues long. Germline CDR1 is DFQATT and CDR2 is SNEGSKA (reference sequence). The CDR3 loop is CSARGPGEDYEQYF. CDR3 nucleotide sequence: TGCAGTGCTAGAGGGCCAGGGGAGGATTACGAGCAGTACTTC.

By share of the sample, this clonotype is medium-sized. The rearrangement joins TRBV7-2 to TRBJ2-1; the D is unclear. Germline assignment: CDR1 SGHTA and CDR2 FQGNSA. Trimming removed 2 bases at V and 4 bases at J, with 6 bases between. This CDR3 is 13 amino acids long. The CDR3, as DNA: TGTGCCAGCAGCTTACAACTATACAATGAGCAGTTCTTC. The encoded protein is CASSLQLYNEQFF.

In its sample, this clonotype was seen many times. The chain employs TRBV5-1 and TRBJ2-1; D is undetermined. V gave up 4 bases and J gave up 7 bases, with 15 bases separating them. In germline, CDR1 is SGHRS, CDR2 YFSETQ. This CDR3 has 14 amino acids. The CDR3 protein is CASSLPRLGNEQFF. In DNA, the CDR3 is TGCGCCAGCAGCCTCCCCCGACTTGGAAATGAGCAGTTCTTC.

There are many counts of this clonotype. CDR3 loop: CSARVRGSWDTIYF. DNA for the CDR3: TGCAGTGCTAGAGTCAGGGGCTCGTGGGACACCATATATTTT. This sequence joins TRBV20-1 and TRBJ1-3; possible D gene TRBD1, 6 bases. Trimming took off 1 base at V and 8 bases at J, with 15 bases between the two ends. Germline-derived CDR1 and CDR2 are DFQATT and SNEGSKA (reference sequence). This CDR3 is built from 14 residues.

This clonotype was seen many times. This chain connects TRBV5-1 to TRBJ2-1; D is unclear. V was cut by 4 bases and J by 3 bases, with 17 bases left in between. The germline V gene has CDR1 SGHRS and CDR2 YFSETQ. The CDR3 runs 16 residues. The chain's CDR3 is CASSPESRASYNEQFF. The CDR3 DNA follows: TGCGCCAGCAGCCCCGAATCAAGAGCTAGCTACAATGAGCAGTTCTTC. The full variable domain, with the rest looked up from reference TRBV5-1 and TRBJ2-1, is KAGVTQTPRYLIKTRGQQVTLSCSPISGHRSVSWYQQTPGQGLQFLFEYFSETQRNKGNFPGRFSGRQFSNSRSEMNVSTLELGDSALYLCASSPESRASYNEQFFGPGTRLTVL.

This clonotype was seen repeatedly, ten times or more. The chain employs TRBV27 and TRBJ1-5; D remains ambiguous. Germline V lookup: CDR1 MNHEY, CDR2 SMNVEV (reference sequence). V lost 3 bases, J lost 7 bases, and 4 bases lay in between. This CDR3 spans 11 amino acids. The CDR3 DNA sequence: TGTGCCAGCAGTTTTAGGCAGCCCCAGCATTTT. This sequence encodes CASSFRQPQHF.

This clonotype came up many times. The chain has TRBV5-1 and TRBJ1-4, with 11 bases matching TRBD1. This CDR3 comprises 18 residues. J lost 2 bases, V lost 5 bases, and 11 bases had no gene match. Germline V CDR1 and CDR2: SGHRS, YFSETQ. CDR3: CASSYGQGARMTNEKLFF. Here the CDR3 DNA reads TGCGCCAGCAGTTACGGACAGGGGGCGAGAATGACTAATGAAAAACTGTTTTTT.

This clonotype occurred many times. The CDR3 DNA reads as TGTGCCAGCAGGAACCAGGGTTTTAACTATGGCTACACCTTC. Translated: CASRNQGFNYGYTF. V usage is TRBV6-1 and J usage is TRBJ1-2; TRBD1 might be the D (5 bases). V shed 6 bases and J shed 1 base, with 12 bases lying between them. The CDR3 has 14 residues. Germline CDR1 reads MNHNS; CDR2 reads SASEGT.

This clonotype was recorded at least ten times. V usage is TRBV19 and J usage is TRBJ1-1; 7 nucleotides agree with TRBD1. The CDR3 runs 15 residues. Trimming removed 5 bases from V and 0 bases from J; junction bases left unmatched: 6. Germline CDR1 reads LNHDA; CDR2 reads SQIVND (reference sequence). The CDR3 bases are TGTGCCAGTAGTGCCGGGACAGTCATGAACACTGAAGCTTTCTTT. Translating it yields CASSAGTVMNTEAFF. The whole variable domain, filled in from reference TRBV19 and TRBJ1-1, reads DGGITQSPKYLFRKEGQNVTLSCEQNLNHDAMYWYRQDPGQGLRLIYYSQIVNDFQKGDIAEGYSVSREKKESFPLTVTSAQKNPTAFYLCASSAGTVMNTEAFFGQGTRLTVV.

This clonotype came up many times. This rearrangement joins TRBV14 to TRBJ2-3, with TRBD1 matching 9 bases. J was trimmed by 3 bases and V by 4 bases; bases with no gene match: 5. Germline-derived CDR1 and CDR2 are SGHDN and FVKESK. The CDR3 is 15 amino acids. The CDR3 loop reads CASSRGQGWTDTQYF. CDR3 nucleotides: TGTGCCAGCAGCCGGGGACAGGGATGGACAGATACGCAGTATTTT.